These 29 T cell receptor beta chains originate from one sample sequenced in a study of cytomegalovirus exposure and HLA in healthy donors. Profiling relied on immunoSEQ multiplex PCR, and the TCRdb table lists in-frame clones only, not all of them. The table has over 250,000 clones, around 86% seen once. Sequencing input: PBMCs. The receptors originated from a woman aged 18-29 years in good health and CMV-seronegative.

This clone showed up just once. V gene TRBV18 combines with J gene TRBJ1-2; 7 bases agree with TRBD1. This CDR3 has 15 residues. J was trimmed by 5 bases and V by 0 bases; bases with no gene match: 6. Per germline, CDR1 KGHSH and CDR2 LQKENI. The CDR3 DNA is TGTGCCAGCTCACCACCGGCCGCCAGGGGGTATGGCTACACCTTC. Its translation is CASSPPAARGYGYTF.

This clone was seen more than once but under ten times. This chain uses TRBV2 with TRBJ1-1, with TRBD1 as a possible D gene (6 bases). CDR1 is SNHLY, CDR2 FYNNEI, per germline. The CDR3 has 13 amino acids. With 4 bases removed from V and 2 bases from J, the gap between germline ends came to 8 bases. The CDR3 DNA sequence: TGTGCCAGCAGTGCTGGGGGCAACACTGAAGCTTTCTTT. It is translated as CASSAGGNTEAFF.

This chain connects TRBV27 to TRBJ2-7; 7 bases line up with TRBD1. Germline V lookup: CDR1 MNHEY, CDR2 SMNVEV (reference sequence). The V and J ends lost 7 bases and 4 bases, in that order; junction bases with no gene match: 16. This CDR3 spans 16 amino acids. The CDR3 here is CASKPLARTGDYEQYF. CDR3 nucleotides: TGTGCCAGCAAGCCCTTGGCCCGGACAGGCGATTACGAGCAGTACTTC.

The rearrangement links TRBV18 to TRBJ2-7; D gene ambiguous. Germline V gene data show CDR1 as KGHSH and CDR2 as LQKENI. Deletions cut 0 bases from V and 5 bases from J, with 5 bases between. This CDR3 is 12 amino acids long. This chain's CDR3 is CASSPPGNEQYF. CDR3 coding DNA: TGTGCCAGCTCACCACCGGGCAACGAGCAGTACTTC. Filled out from reference TRBV18 and TRBJ2-7, the complete variable domain reads NAGVMQNPRHLVRRRGQEARLRCSPMKGHSHVYWYRQLPEEGLKFMVYLQKENIIDESGMPKERFSAEFPKEGPSILRIQQVVRGDSAAYFCASSPPGNEQYFGPGTRLTVT.

The sample holds one count of this clone. The gene calls are TRBV2 and TRBJ1-4, with no clear D. CDR1 and CDR2 (germline): SNHLY, FYNNEI. Trimming removed 1 base at V and 8 bases at J, with 5 bases between. This CDR3 has 12 amino acids. The CDR3 DNA is TGTGCCAGCAGTGAAGGGCGGGAAAAACTGTTTTTT. It specifies CASSEGREKLFF.

J is TRBJ1-2 and V is TRBV27; tentatively, D is TRBD1 (5 bases). CDR1 is MNHEY and CDR2 is SMNVEV in the germline V gene (reference sequence). The CDR3 runs 15 residues. V was pared by 5 bases and J by 3 bases, with 16 bases between. CDR3 residues: CASSPTVGIHYGYTF. CDR3 nucleotides: TGTGCCAGCAGTCCGACAGTAGGAATTCACTATGGCTACACCTTC.

This chain connects TRBV29-1 to TRBJ2-1; the match to TRBD2 covers 9 bases. The CDR3 is 13 amino acids. V was clipped by 4 bases and J by 3 bases; unmatched bases: 1. Germline V gives CDR1 SQVTM, CDR2 ANQGSEA. The CDR3 DNA reads as TGCAGCGTTGGAGCGGGAGGCTACAATGAGCAGTTCTTC. Translated: CSVGAGGYNEQFF.

The chain uses TRBV7-2 and TRBJ2-1, with TRBD2 as a possible D gene (5 bases). Trimming removed 1 base at V and 8 bases at J, with 12 bases between. CDR1 is SGHTA and CDR2 is FQGNSA in the germline V gene. The CDR3 runs to 14 residues. The CDR3 loop is CASSLGTGGYEQFF. In DNA, the CDR3 is TGTGCCAGCAGCTTAGGCACTGGAGGTTATGAGCAGTTCTTC.

The chain combines TRBV7-2 with TRBJ2-3; TRBD2 aligns across 9 bases. This CDR3 has 15 amino acids. Trimming cost V 5 bases and J 4 bases; bases outside gene matches: 7. Germline V lookup: CDR1 SGHTA, CDR2 FQGNSA. The CDR3 DNA sequence: TGTGCCAGCAGCCCACAGGGACTAGCAGCAGATACGCAGTATTTT. Translating it yields CASSPQGLAADTQYF.

This chain joins TRBV6-5 and TRBJ1-5, with D uncertain. This CDR3 comprises 14 residues. Looked up from germline, CDR1 is MNHEY and CDR2 is SVGAGI. V was shortened by 0 bases and J by 3 bases, with 6 bases between the two germline ends. The CDR3, as DNA: TGTGCCAGCAGTTACTCTGACTTCAATCAGCCCCAGCATTTT. Translation gives CASSYSDFNQPQHF.

The chain recombines TRBV4-1 with TRBJ1-2; D might be TRBD1 (6 bases). This CDR3 contains 14 residues. In germline, CDR1 is MGHRA, CDR2 YSYEKL. V was cut by 0 bases and J by 6 bases, with 11 bases left in between. CDR3 residues: CASSQDWTVHGYTF. In DNA, the CDR3 is TGCGCCAGCAGCCAAGATTGGACAGTCCATGGCTACACCTTC.

The chain uses TRBV2 and TRBJ2-5; TRBD1 agrees at 7 bases. J was trimmed by 2 bases and V by 6 bases; bases with no gene match: 6. CDR1 is SNHLY, CDR2 FYNNEI, per germline. The CDR3 is 14 residues long. Here the CDR3 DNA reads TGTGCCAGCAGGGGGACAGTAAAACAAGAGACCCAGTACTTC. Amino acid sequence: CASRGTVKQETQYF.

Worth noting for this clone: The junction shows a germline mismatch at one end, possibly a read error. The V call is TRBV30, the J call TRBJ1-4, with a weak D call TRBD1 (6 bases). From germline, CDR1 is GTSNPN and CDR2 SVGIG (reference sequence). This CDR3 has 13 residues. The CDR3: CAGRDTGTEKLFF. The CDR3 DNA sequence: TGTGCCGGGAGGGACACCGGCACAGAAAAACTGTTTTTT.

The CDR3 DNA reads TGTGCCAGCAGGGGGGGACAGGGGCAAAACTCCTATAATTCACCCCTCCACTTT. Translation: CASRGGQGQNSYNSPLHF. The rearrangement uses TRBV11-2 and TRBJ1-6; 10 positions agree with TRBD1. Trimming at V came to 6 bases and at J to 0 bases, leaving 8 bases not matched to a gene. This CDR3 region has 18 residues. In germline, CDR1 is SGHAT, CDR2 FQNNGV. The complete variable domain, with remaining parts taken from reference TRBV11-2 and TRBJ1-6, reads EAGVAQSPRYKIIEKRQSVAFWCNPISGHATLYWYQQILGQGPKLLIQFQNNGVVDDSQLPKDRFSAERLKGVDSTLKIQPAKLEDSAVYLCASRGGQGQNSYNSPLHFGNGTRLTVT.

The J gene is TRBJ2-7, the V gene TRBV18; D unresolved. The length of the CDR3 is 13 residues. Deletions cut 4 bases from V and 2 bases from J, with 9 bases between. CDR1 is KGHSH and CDR2 is LQKENI in the germline V gene. The CDR3 nucleotides read TGTGCCAGCTCACGGGTCAGCGCCTACGAGCAGTACTTC. It is translated as CASSRVSAYEQYF. The full variable domain, rest sourced from reference TRBV18 and TRBJ2-7, is NAGVMQNPRHLVRRRGQEARLRCSPMKGHSHVYWYRQLPEEGLKFMVYLQKENIIDESGMPKERFSAEFPKEGPSILRIQQVVRGDSAAYFCASSRVSAYEQYFGPGTRLTVT.

The V call is TRBV30, the J call TRBJ2-5, with TRBD2 matching 12 bases. The V segment lost 3 bases and the J segment 5 bases; nucleotides outside the gene matches: 7. In germline, CDR1 is GTSNPN, CDR2 SVGIG (reference sequence). The CDR3 length is 15 residues. CDR3 in amino acids: CAWSLAGGAWETQYF. The CDR3 region has the DNA TGTGCCTGGAGCCTAGCGGGAGGGGCTTGGGAGACCCAGTACTTC.

J is TRBJ2-1 and V is TRBV10-1; 12 bases are shared with TRBD1. The CDR3 length is 15 residues. With 3 bases clipped from V and 9 bases from J, the junction kept 6 bases outside the gene matches. The V gene's germline CDR1 is WNHNN and CDR2 SYGVQD (reference sequence). The CDR3 nucleotides are TGCGCCAGCAGTGATGGGGACAGGGGGCTCGGTGAGCAGTTCTTC. Amino acid sequence: CASSDGDRGLGEQFF.

The rearrangement uses TRBV5-4 and TRBJ1-1; D is unclear. V shed 0 bases and J shed 13 bases, with 13 bases lying between them. CDR3 length: 12 amino acids. Germline V gene data show CDR1 as SGHNT and CDR2 as YYREEE (reference sequence). In DNA, the CDR3 is TGTGCCAGCAGCTTGGGTAGCGGCCTGGGTTTCTTT. It specifies CASSLGSGLGFF.

This chain connects TRBV5-1 to TRBJ2-7, with 7 bases identical to TRBD1. Germline CDR1 SGHRS, CDR2 YFSETQ. J was trimmed by 2 bases and V by 4 bases; bases with no gene match: 9. The CDR3 length is 15 residues. DNA of the CDR3: TGCGCCAGCAGCCCGTGGACAGGAAACCCCTACGAGCAGTACTTC. Translated, it gives CASSPWTGNPYEQYF.

A few counts support this clone. The chain joins TRBV14 to TRBJ2-5; 8 bases align to TRBD1. The germline CDR1 and CDR2 sequences are SGHDN and FVKESK. Trimming cost V 4 bases and J 4 bases; bases outside gene matches: 8. This CDR3 has 15 residues. The CDR3 nucleotides are TGTGCCAGCAGCCTCAGACAGGGGAGGTTAGAGACCCAGTACTTC. It translates to CASSLRQGRLETQYF.

CDR3 residues: CASSLTGPETQYF. The CDR3, as DNA: TGTGCCAGCAGCCTTACAGGGCCGGAGACCCAGTACTTC. The chain recombines TRBV7-9 with TRBJ2-5; tentatively, D is TRBD1 (6 bases). Germline-derived CDR1 and CDR2 are SEHNR and FQNEAQ (reference sequence). CDR3 length: 13 residues. V gave up 5 bases and J gave up 5 bases, with 12 bases separating them.

The rearrangement links TRBV13 to TRBJ2-5; the D gene is possibly TRBD2 (6 bases). The V gene lost 0 bases and the J gene lost 6 bases, with 8 bases spanning the gap. CDR1 PRHDT and CDR2 FYEKMQ come from the germline V gene (reference sequence). The CDR3 has 13 amino acids. The CDR3 loop reads CASSLGREKTQYF. CDR3 nucleotides: TGTGCCAGCAGCTTAGGACGGGAGAAGACCCAGTACTTC.

This clone was counted a few times. This chain uses TRBV19 with TRBJ2-4; D is unclear. The CDR3 runs 13 residues. The ends were cut back, 1 base at V and 8 bases at J, with 9 bases in the middle. From germline, CDR1 is LNHDA and CDR2 SQIVND (reference sequence). CDR3 DNA: TGTGCCAGTAGTATAGGCAAAGCCTACATTCAGTACTTC. Its protein product is CASSIGKAYIQYF.

V gene TRBV18 combines with J gene TRBJ2-3; TRBD2 agrees at 15 bases. CDR3 length equals 16 residues. Germline CDR1 reads KGHSH; CDR2 reads LQKENI. J gave up 8 bases and V 1 base, and 4 bases lay outside the gene matches. The DNA for the CDR3 is TGTGCCAGCTCACCACGGACTAGCGGGGGGGATCCTACGCAGTATTTT. Translation: CASSPRTSGGDPTQYF. The whole variable domain, filled in from reference TRBV18 and TRBJ2-3, reads NAGVMQNPRHLVRRRGQEARLRCSPMKGHSHVYWYRQLPEEGLKFMVYLQKENIIDESGMPKERFSAEFPKEGPSILRIQQVVRGDSAAYFCASSPRTSGGDPTQYFGPGTRLTVL.

This rearrangement joins TRBV5-1 to TRBJ1-1; 7 nucleotides match TRBD1. Per germline, CDR1 SGHRS and CDR2 YFSETQ. Unmatched junction bases numbered 4, after V lost 4 bases and J lost 4 bases. This CDR3 is built from 13 residues. CDR3 bases: TGCGCCAGCAGCGCGGGACAGACCACTGAAGCTTTCTTT. Translation gives CASSAGQTTEAFF.

V and J are TRBV7-2 and TRBJ2-3; possibly TRBD2 for D (6 bases). Germline loops: CDR1 SGHTA, CDR2 FQGNSA. This CDR3 has 15 residues. Trimming took 3 bases from V and 1 from J, leaving 11 bases between them. In nucleotides, the CDR3 is TGTGCCAGCAGCTTGAGCGGGTACCGCACAGATACGCAGTATTTT. This gives the protein CASSLSGYRTDTQYF.

This clone was seen only a few times. V gene TRBV13 combines with J gene TRBJ2-7; D might be TRBD1 (5 bases). V was shortened by 3 bases and J by 5 bases, with 11 bases between the two germline ends. The CDR3 is 13 residues long. Germline V gene sequence: CDR1 PRHDT, CDR2 FYEKMQ (reference sequence). CDR3 amino acids: CASSFWGWNEQYF. For the CDR3, the DNA is TGTGCCAGCAGCTTCTGGGGCTGGAACGAGCAGTACTTC.

The chain has TRBV5-1 and TRBJ1-4; D gene ambiguous. The CDR3 sequence is 14 residues long. Trimming cost V 4 bases and J 3 bases, with 10 bases left between them. Per germline, CDR1 SGHRS and CDR2 YFSETQ. The CDR3 is CASSPAFANEKLFF. The CDR3 region has the DNA TGCGCCAGCAGCCCCGCGTTTGCTAATGAAAAACTGTTTTTT.

The V call is TRBV18, the J call TRBJ2-7; 7 bases match TRBD1. V trimming: 2 bases; J trimming: 0 bases; junction bases outside the gene matches: 10. This CDR3 contains 17 residues. Germline values: CDR1 KGHSH, CDR2 LQKENI. The CDR3 DNA is TGTGCCAGCTCACCATCGGGACAGAGCCTTTACTCCTACGAGCAGTACTTC. Its protein is CASSPSGQSLYSYEQYF.